A single sample is the source of the 5 T cell receptor beta chains below, sequenced in a study of CXCR3-negative and CXCR3-positive naive CD8 T cells. UMI-labeled 5' RACE yielded the TRB cDNA libraries. TCRdb re-called the 5' RACE reads; one entry per CDR3 protein, DNA not given. This listing includes about 110,000 distinct CDR3 sequences. Study-level results: The TRB CDR3s that CXCR3-positive naive cells carried were more hydrophobic than those of CXCR3-negative naive cells.

These receptors are not linked to any known antigen. Source material: naive CXCR3+ CD8+ T cells from blood. Subset in this sample: CD45RO-CCR7+CD27+CD95- naive CD8+ T cells expressing CXCR3 (TNR3+). The receptor source for this set is a human donor in good health. Some clones in this sample may be carry-over from other donors' samples.

This chain joins TRBV18 and TRBJ1-2. CDR1 is KGHSH and CDR2 is LQKENI in the germline V gene. The CDR3 runs to 14 residues. CDR3 protein: CASSPLDMNYGYTF.

This sequence joins TRBV4-3 and TRBJ2-7; TCRdb lists TRBD1, though no DNA is available to test this call. Per the germline V gene, CDR1 is LGHNA and CDR2 is YSLEER. The CDR3 has 14 amino acids. The CDR3 here is CASSQTTETYEQYF.

J is TRBJ1-2 and V is TRBV5-5; the TRBD1 assignment by TCRdb is unverifiable without DNA. The CDR3 spans 13 residues. Germline V gene data show CDR1 as SGHKS and CDR2 as YYEKEE (reference sequence). The CDR3 here is CASIRDRNYGYTF.

The chain carries TRBV3-1 and TRBJ2-3; with no DNA, the TCRdb D assignment of TRBD2 cannot be verified. Germline V CDR1 and CDR2: LGHDT, YNNKEL (reference sequence). The CDR3 has 14 residues. CDR3 sequence: CASSQTGGPDTQYF.

The J gene is TRBJ2-1, the V gene TRBV12-3 or TRBV12-4; TCRdb outputs TRBD2, but without DNA this stays unchecked. CDR3 length: 13 amino acids. The CDR3 is CASSLTGDNEQFF.